Each of the 29 T cell receptor beta chains below was sequenced from the same sample in a study of blood T cell repertoires in COVID-19 (dated by TCRdb to the early 2020s). Receptors were amplified or captured by the immunoSEQ multiplex PCR assay. This is the immuneACCESS table as TCRdb keeps it, with only in-frame sequences that have V and J called. A part of the clones is gone; compared with another copy, unresolved V genes explain less than half, and the rest is unexplained. This sample holds under 300,000 clones; approximately 85% were observed only once. The ten largest make up 11% of the sample. The specimen sequenced was peripheral blood. The receptors shown here come from a woman between 65 and 79 years old with acute or convalescent COVID-19.

The chain combines TRBV27 with TRBJ1-2, with a weak D call TRBD1 (5 bases). There are 14 residues in the CDR3. V dropped 6 bases and J dropped 6 bases, with 17 bases sitting between them. The germline gives CDR1 MNHEY, CDR2 SMNVEV (reference sequence). DNA for the CDR3: TGTGCCAGCAGAACCTCGGACACCGAAGATGGCTACACCTTC. Encoded protein: CASRTSDTEDGYTF.

The chain recombines TRBV19 with TRBJ2-2, with D perhaps TRBD1 (6 bases). The germline V gene has CDR1 LNHDA and CDR2 SQIVND (reference sequence). Between the trimmed V and J ends, which lost 5 bases and 2 bases, there was a span of 15 bases. The CDR3 is 16 amino acids. Written as DNA, the CDR3 is TGTGCCAGTAGTGGCCTCAGGACAGACAACACCGGGGAGCTGTTTTTT. Protein product: CASSGLRTDNTGELFF.

The chain couples TRBV19 to TRBJ1-2; TRBD1 is a possible D gene (5 bases). Germline CDR1 is LNHDA and CDR2 is SQIVND (reference sequence). The V end lost 8 bases, the J end lost 8 bases, and 15 bases lay between the germline ends. The CDR3 is made up of 12 amino acids. The DNA of the CDR3 is TGTGCCAGTGGGGCCAACCTGAGAGGCTACACCTTC. It codes for CASGANLRGYTF.

V gene TRBV5-1 combines with J gene TRBJ2-2, with no clear D. Germline V gene sequence: CDR1 SGHRS, CDR2 YFSETQ. The CDR3 is 14 residues long. The V end lost 4 bases, the J end lost 5 bases, and 12 bases lay between the germline ends. As DNA, the CDR3 is TGCGCCAGCAGCGTCGTAGACTCTACCGGGGAGCTGTTTTTT. The encoded protein is CASSVVDSTGELFF.

The J gene is TRBJ2-3, the V gene TRBV5-1; 7 nucleotides match TRBD1. CDR1 and CDR2 from the germline V gene are SGHRS and YFSETQ. The CDR3 has 16 residues. V was pared by 0 bases and J by 2 bases, with 6 bases of the junction left unmatched. The CDR3 region has the DNA TGCGCCAGCAGCTTGGGCGACAGGGCCTCCACAGATACGCAGTATTTT. Translated: CASSLGDRASTDTQYF.

J is TRBJ2-7 and V is TRBV5-5; D may be TRBD2 (5 bases). V lost 1 base and J 4 bases, leaving 12 bases between the germline ends. Germline-derived CDR1 and CDR2 are SGHKS and YYEKEE (reference sequence). The CDR3 extends over 14 amino acids. The CDR3 coding sequence is TGTGCCAGCAGCTTGAGCAGCGGACCGTACGAGCAGTACTTC. Amino acid sequence: CASSLSSGPYEQYF.

The sample holds one count of this clone. The chain uses TRBV5-5 and TRBJ2-6; 8 bases align to TRBD1. J lost 4 bases, V lost 0 bases, and 3 bases had no gene match. Germline lookup yields CDR1 SGHKS and CDR2 YYEKEE (reference sequence). The CDR3 is made up of 16 amino acids. The CDR3 DNA sequence: TGTGCCAGCAGCTTGGTGGGACAGGTAGGGGCCAACGTCCTGACTTTC. Translated, it gives CASSLVGQVGANVLTF.

This clone was recorded only once. J is TRBJ2-2 and V is TRBV2; TRBD2 matches 13 bases. The CDR3 is 15 amino acids. Germline V gene data show CDR1 as SNHLY and CDR2 as FYNNEI. With V trimmed by 6 bases and J by 6 bases, 4 bases remained unmatched. The CDR3 DNA sequence: TGTGCCAGCAGGCGGACTAGCGGGGGTGCCGGGGAGCTGTTTTTT. This translates into CASRRTSGGAGELFF. The whole variable domain, filled in from reference TRBV2 and TRBJ2-2, reads EPEVTQTPSHQVTQMGQEVILRCVPISNHLYFYWYRQILGQKVEFLVSFYNNEISEKSEIFDDQFSVERPDGSNFTLKIRSTKLEDSAMYFCASRRTSGGAGELFFGEGSRLTVL.

The rearrangement joins TRBV5-1 to TRBJ2-1; D is possibly TRBD2 (7 bases). Trimming pared 1 base from V and 7 bases from J, leaving 12 bases between. The V gene's germline CDR1 is SGHRS and CDR2 YFSETQ. The CDR3 spans 14 residues. The CDR3 region has the DNA TGCGCCAGCAGCTTGCCGGGGAGGGGGAATGAGCAGTTCTTC. Amino acid sequence: CASSLPGRGNEQFF.

The chain uses TRBV15 and TRBJ1-1, with 7 positions matching TRBD1. The length of the CDR3 is 15 residues. Trimming cost V 5 bases and J 5 bases; bases outside gene matches: 11. The germline CDR1 and CDR2 sequences are LNHNV and YYDKDF (reference sequence). The CDR3 reads CATSGDLQGRTEAFF. DNA of the CDR3: TGTGCCACCAGCGGCGACCTACAGGGGCGGACTGAAGCTTTCTTT.

The genes are TRBV10-1 and TRBJ2-3; D unresolved. The CDR3 covers 14 residues. The germline gives CDR1 WNHNN, CDR2 SYGVQD (reference sequence). The V gene lost 2 bases and the J gene lost 0 bases, with 6 bases spanning the gap. Here the CDR3 reads CASSEADSTDTQYF. The CDR3 region has the DNA TGCGCCAGCAGTGAGGCGGATAGCACAGATACGCAGTATTTT.

This chain connects TRBV3-1 (or the pseudogene TRBV3-2) to TRBJ2-3, with 8 bases lining up with TRBD2. Germline assignment: CDR1 LGHDT and CDR2 YNNKEL (reference sequence). The V and J ends lost 0 bases and 2 bases, in that order; junction bases with no gene match: 7. This CDR3 region has 17 residues. The CDR3 loop reads CASSQDLIAGITDTQYF. CDR3 DNA: TGTGCCAGCAGCCAAGATCTGATAGCGGGGATCACAGATACGCAGTATTTT.

V is TRBV13 and J is TRBJ2-4; 10 bases are shared with TRBD2. V lost 0 bases, J lost 0 bases, and 2 bases stayed unmatched. Germline lookup yields CDR1 PRHDT and CDR2 FYEKMQ (reference sequence). This CDR3 contains 17 residues. CDR3 DNA: TGTGCCAGCAGCTTAGGCCTAGCGGGGGTAGCCAAAAACATTCAGTACTTC. It specifies CASSLGLAGVAKNIQYF.

The chain links TRBV10-3 to TRBJ1-5; D possibly corresponds to TRBD1 (5 bases). V was cut by 6 bases and J by 0 bases, with 9 bases left in between. This CDR3 has 14 amino acids. Germline CDR1 reads ENHRY; CDR2 reads SYGVKD. CDR3 in amino acids: CAISPGYSNQPQHF. The CDR3 nucleotides are TGTGCCATCAGCCCAGGGTATAGCAATCAGCCCCAGCATTTT.

The chain recombines TRBV19 with TRBJ1-2; perhaps TRBD1 as D (6 bases). Trimming removed 6 bases from V and 7 bases from J, with 18 bases in between. Germline assignment: CDR1 LNHDA and CDR2 SQIVND (reference sequence). The CDR3 has 14 amino acids. The CDR3 protein is CASRGAGGPLGYTF. In DNA form, the CDR3 reads TGTGCCAGTAGGGGGGCCGGCGGTCCTCTTGGCTACACCTTC.

This clone was counted many times. The chain recombines TRBV3-1 (or the pseudogene TRBV3-2) with TRBJ2-2, with a possible D match to TRBD2 (6 bases). The V end was cut by 8 bases, the J end by 4 bases, with 17 bases between. The CDR3 spans 15 residues. The germline CDR1 and CDR2 sequences are LGHDT and YNNKEL (reference sequence). CDR3 DNA sequence: TGTGCCAGCTCCGGAACGGGGGACCTCACCGGGGAGCTGTTTTTT. Translating it yields CASSGTGDLTGELFF.

V usage is TRBV5-6 and J usage is TRBJ2-3; 11 bases agree with TRBD2. This CDR3 contains 15 residues. Germline V gives CDR1 SGHDT, CDR2 YYEEEE. J lost 6 bases, V lost 1 base, and 4 bases had no gene match. For the CDR3, the DNA is TGTGCCAGCAGCTTGCCTAGCGGGGGGAGGGATACGCAGTATTTT. It codes for CASSLPSGGRDTQYF.

The chain links TRBV12-3 or TRBV12-4 to TRBJ1-1; TRBD1 is a possible D gene (6 bases). Trimming removed 6 bases at V and 8 bases at J, with 16 bases between. The CDR3 runs to 13 residues. The CDR3 DNA follows: TGTGCCAGCAGCGCTACAGGGCCGGGAGAAGCTTTCTTT. Protein sequence: CASSATGPGEAFF.

The chain carries TRBV13 and TRBJ2-2; D gene unclear. Trimming cost V 4 bases and J 12 bases, with 18 bases left between them. CDR3 length: 14 amino acids. Germline-derived CDR1 and CDR2 are PRHDT and FYEKMQ (reference sequence). In DNA form, the CDR3 reads TGTGCCAGCAGCTACCAACAGTCAGGCAAGAAGCTGTTTTTT. Translating it yields CASSYQQSGKKLFF.

This clone appeared a few times. V is TRBV3-1 (or the pseudogene TRBV3-2) and J is TRBJ2-7; 7 bases are a match to TRBD1. The CDR3 is 14 amino acids. With 6 bases clipped from V and 6 bases from J, the junction kept 11 bases outside the gene matches. The germline V gene encodes CDR1 LGHDT and CDR2 YNNKEL (reference sequence). DNA for the CDR3: TGTGCCAGCAGACAAACAGGGGCTGTGGGCGAGCAGTACTTC. Translated: CASRQTGAVGEQYF.

The V call is TRBV4-1, the J call TRBJ2-7; D may be TRBD1 (6 bases). There are 15 residues in the CDR3. CDR1 and CDR2 from the germline V gene are MGHRA and YSYEKL. With 1 base removed from V and 3 bases from J, the gap between germline ends came to 13 bases. The CDR3 region has the DNA TGCGCCAGCAGCCAAGGCCGGGACATCTACTACGAGCAGTACTTC. It is translated as CASSQGRDIYYEQYF.

This clone was detected once. The rearrangement joins TRBV2 to TRBJ2-7; possible D gene TRBD1, 5 bases. Trimming removed 5 bases at V and 0 bases at J, with 8 bases between. CDR3 length: 13 amino acids. CDR1 and CDR2 (germline): SNHLY, FYNNEI. CDR3 DNA: TGTGCCAGCAGTCTCGACAGCTCCTACGAGCAGTACTTC. The encoded protein is CASSLDSSYEQYF.

CDR3 residues: CASSPAGTGGAEAFF. CDR3 nucleotide sequence: TGTGCCAGCTCACCAGCCGGGACGGGAGGCGCTGAAGCTTTCTTT. The V and J genes are TRBV18 and TRBJ1-1, with TRBD1 as a possible D gene (5 bases). Germline values: CDR1 KGHSH, CDR2 LQKENI. Trimming shortened V by 2 bases and J by 6 bases, and 16 bases separated the two germline ends. This CDR3 is 15 amino acids long.

The chain links TRBV19 to TRBJ2-3, with 11 bases that match TRBD2. The CDR3 is 17 residues long. Germline assignment: CDR1 LNHDA and CDR2 SQIVND (reference sequence). Trimming took 10 bases from V and 0 from J; bases not matched to a gene: 12. CDR3 bases: TGTGCCACCAGTCGGGCTAGCGGGGGGACAAGCACAGATACGCAGTATTTT. It is translated as CATSRASGGTSTDTQYF.

The rearrangement joins TRBV25-1 to TRBJ2-3; 8 bases map to TRBD1. V shed 4 bases, J shed 3 bases, and the junction held 6 bases outside the gene matches. The CDR3 has 15 residues. Per the germline V gene, CDR1 is MGHDK and CDR2 is SYGVNS. In nucleotides, the CDR3 is TGTGCCAGCAGTGTACAGGGGGTATCAACAGATACGCAGTATTTT. Protein product: CASSVQGVSTDTQYF.

As DNA, the CDR3 is TGCAGCGTAATAACAGGGTCCGGAAACACCATATATTTT. It specifies CSVITGSGNTIYF. This chain links TRBV29-1 with TRBJ1-3; D perhaps matches TRBD1 (6 bases). Trimming removed 6 bases from V and 4 bases from J, with 13 bases in between. CDR1 is SQVTM, CDR2 ANQGSEA, per germline. The length of the CDR3 is 13 residues.

The V call is TRBV30, the J call TRBJ2-7; TRBD1 is a possible D gene (6 bases). Germline V gene data show CDR1 as GTSNPN and CDR2 as SVGIG (reference sequence). The V gene lost 0 bases and the J gene lost 3 bases, with 9 bases spanning the gap. This CDR3 comprises 13 residues. The chain's CDR3 is CAWSVTDSYEQYF. The CDR3 DNA sequence: TGTGCCTGGAGTGTAACGGACAGCTACGAGCAGTACTTC.

This chain links TRBV7-3 with TRBJ1-1; D is perhaps TRBD1 (5 bases). Germline lookup yields CDR1 SGHTA and CDR2 FQGTGA. The CDR3 consists of 15 residues. The V end was cut by 0 bases, the J end by 1 base, with 9 bases between. CDR3 DNA sequence: TGTGCCAGCAGCTTAACCGGGGGTTCGAACACTGAAGCTTTCTTT. Protein: CASSLTGGSNTEAFF. The entire variable domain, with the rest obtained from reference TRBV7-3 and TRBJ1-1, is as follows: GAGVSQTPSNKVTEKGKYVELRCDPISGHTALYWYRQSLGQGPEFLIYFQGTGAADDSGLPNDRFFAVRPEGSVSTLKIQRTERGDSAVYLCASSLTGGSNTEAFFGQGTRLTVV.

The chain couples TRBV29-1 to TRBJ2-7, with 9 bases aligning to TRBD2. The CDR3 totals 15 residues. CDR1 is SQVTM and CDR2 is ANQGSEA in the germline V gene. Unmatched junction bases numbered 9, after V lost 6 bases and J lost 0 bases. CDR3 sequence (DNA): TGCAGCGTCACCGGACTAGCGCGCAGCTCCTACGAGCAGTACTTC. Residues: CSVTGLARSSYEQYF.